A single sample gave rise to the 19 T cell receptor beta chains below, sequenced in a study of blood T cell repertoires in COVID-19. The data were produced by immunoSEQ multiplex PCR, yet TCRdb's version contains in-frame clones alone and is incomplete. The sample yields 290,000 or so clones, roughly 85% seen once. Sequenced: PBMCs or T cells enriched from blood (not recorded which). These TCRs come from a man aged 35 to 55 who had been exposed to COVID-19.

With respect to this clone: The junction does not match germline at one end; this may be a read error. In nucleotides, the CDR3 is TGTGCTAGCAGCCCTGGGACTAGCACAGATACGCAGTATTTT. This gives the protein CASSPGTSTDTQYF. The chain combines TRBV7-7 with TRBJ2-3; D perhaps matches TRBD2 (6 bases). This CDR3 comprises 14 residues. CDR1 is SSHAT and CDR2 is FNYEAQ in the germline V gene (reference sequence).

The chain joins TRBV18 to TRBJ2-1; possibly TRBD2 for D (6 bases). The CDR3 is made up of 15 amino acids. V was clipped by 2 bases and J by 4 bases, with 12 bases between them. CDR1 is KGHSH, CDR2 LQKENI, per germline. CDR3 coding DNA: TGTGCCAGCTCACCAGGTAGCGGAAATTACAATGAGCAGTTCTTC. It yields the protein CASSPGSGNYNEQFF.

As for this clone: Other DNA sequences from this sample encode an identical CDR3 as well. The CDR3 sequence: CASSGSSYNEQFF. The CDR3 coding sequence is TGTGCCAGCAGCGGGAGCTCCTACAATGAGCAGTTCTTC. The chain has TRBV7-9 and TRBJ2-1; a weak D match, TRBD2 (5 bases). This CDR3 has 13 residues. Trimming stripped 5 bases from V and 0 bases from J, with 5 bases between. CDR1 SEHNR and CDR2 FQNEAQ come from the germline V gene (reference sequence).

The gene calls are TRBV9 and TRBJ1-2; D possibly corresponds to TRBD1 (5 bases). CDR1 and CDR2 (germline): SGDLS, YYNGEE. The CDR3 spans 15 residues. The V end was cut by 2 bases, the J end by 8 bases, with 19 bases between. The CDR3 region has the DNA TGTGCCAGCAGCGTGGAGGGGACGCCCATTGGAGGCTACACCTTC. This encodes CASSVEGTPIGGYTF.

The V gene is TRBV6-6, the J gene TRBJ2-5, with 8 bases aligning to TRBD2. The CDR3 spans 15 residues. Germline assignment: CDR1 MNHNY and CDR2 SVGAGI (reference sequence). V dropped 5 bases and J dropped 3; count of bases not matched to a gene: 8. In DNA form, the CDR3 reads TGTGCCAGCAGTGTCAAAGGAGCGGGAGAAGAGACCCAGTACTTC. The encoded protein is CASSVKGAGEETQYF.

The CDR3 sequence: CASSTGTGRTNTEAFF. Written as DNA, the CDR3 is TGCGCCAGCAGCACTGGGACAGGGAGAACCAACACTGAAGCTTTCTTT. This chain uses TRBV5-1 with TRBJ1-1; 9 positions match TRBD1. CDR3 length equals 16 residues. The junction had 9 bases not matched to a gene; V was cut back by 4 bases and J by 2 bases. Per germline, CDR1 SGHRS and CDR2 YFSETQ. Complete variable domain (other parts from reference TRBV5-1 and TRBJ1-1): KAGVTQTPRYLIKTRGQQVTLSCSPISGHRSVSWYQQTPGQGLQFLFEYFSETQRNKGNFPGRFSGRQFSNSRSEMNVSTLELGDSALYLCASSTGTGRTNTEAFFGQGTRLTVV.

In its sample, this clone was seen a few times. The gene calls are TRBV19 and TRBJ1-1, with D tentatively TRBD1 (6 bases). Germline CDR1 is LNHDA and CDR2 is SQIVND (reference sequence). Trimming shortened V by 3 bases and J by 8 bases, and 16 bases separated the two germline ends. There are 14 residues in the CDR3. CDR3 amino acids: CASSIGTPEREAFF. The CDR3 DNA is TGTGCCAGTAGTATCGGGACACCGGAACGGGAAGCTTTCTTT.

For the CDR3, the DNA is TGCGCCAGCAGCCACTCCCTGAACACCGGGGAGCTGTTTTTT. Its translation: CASSHSLNTGELFF. The V call is TRBV4-1, the J call TRBJ2-2; D gene uncertain. Between the trimmed V and J ends, which lost 3 bases and 1 base, there was a span of 6 bases. Looked up from germline, CDR1 is MGHRA and CDR2 is YSYEKL. The length of the CDR3 is 14 residues.

V gene TRBV3-1 (or the pseudogene TRBV3-2) combines with J gene TRBJ1-2, with 8 nucleotides matching TRBD1. The V segment lost 5 bases and the J segment 4 bases; nucleotides outside the gene matches: 15. This CDR3 is 17 amino acids long. Germline V gene lookup returns CDR1 LGHDT and CDR2 YNNKEL (reference sequence). The CDR3 spells CASSSLSSGQVTYGYTF. Written as DNA, the CDR3 is TGTGCCAGCAGCTCCCTTTCGTCGGGACAGGTGACCTATGGCTACACCTTC.

The rearrangement links TRBV14 to TRBJ2-5, with 7 bases lining up with TRBD1. Germline V lookup: CDR1 SGHDN, CDR2 FVKESK. V shed 6 bases and J 5 bases; nucleotides not matched to a gene: 12. CDR3 length equals 15 residues. CDR3 coding DNA: TGTGCCAGCAGGCAGACAGGGATGGGGTTGGAGACCCAGTACTTC. Its protein product is CASRQTGMGLETQYF.

The chain recombines TRBV6-5 with TRBJ1-1, with a possible D match to TRBD1 (5 bases). Per the germline V gene, CDR1 is MNHEY and CDR2 is SVGAGI. Trimming shortened V by 6 bases and J by 6 bases, and 11 bases separated the two germline ends. This CDR3 comprises 12 residues. CDR3: CASRIRGSEAFF. The CDR3 region has the DNA TGTGCCAGCAGGATAAGGGGCTCTGAAGCTTTCTTT.

This chain joins TRBV5-1 and TRBJ1-2; tentatively, D is TRBD1 (6 bases). The CDR3 totals 14 residues. Germline-derived CDR1 and CDR2 are SGHRS and YFSETQ. The V gene lost 4 bases and the J gene lost 1 base, with 11 bases spanning the gap. The CDR3 nucleotides are TGCGCCAGCAGCCGTGGACAGTTTAACTATGGCTACACCTTC. It translates to CASSRGQFNYGYTF.

This rearrangement joins TRBV19 to TRBJ2-2; 7 bases line up with TRBD2. Trimming cost V 5 bases and J 6 bases; bases outside gene matches: 9. The CDR3 runs 15 residues. CDR1 and CDR2 from the germline V gene are LNHDA and SQIVND (reference sequence). CDR3 sequence (DNA): TGTGCCAGTAGTTTGCGGCGGGAGACCCCCGGGGAGCTGTTTTTT. This codes for CASSLRRETPGELFF.

The chain has TRBV24-1 and TRBJ1-2, with D unresolved. The CDR3 is 12 residues long. CDR1 KGHDR and CDR2 SFDVKD come from the germline V gene. Trimming took off 6 bases at V and 4 bases at J, with 8 bases between the two ends. DNA of the CDR3: TGTGCCACCAGTCCGGGGAGCTATGGCTACACCTTC. Translating it yields CATSPGSYGYTF.

This chain connects TRBV6-5 to TRBJ2-3; unclear D gene. This CDR3 is 13 amino acids long. V lost 7 bases to trimming and J lost 8 bases, with 16 bases between them. Germline loops: CDR1 MNHEY, CDR2 SVGAGI. CDR3 sequence (DNA): TGTGCCAGCATTCCCCAGGTTGCAGGTACGCAGTATTTT. The encoded protein is CASIPQVAGTQYF.

The chain combines TRBV11-2 with TRBJ2-3, with 7 positions matching TRBD2. The germline gives CDR1 SGHAT, CDR2 FQNNGV. V dropped 5 bases and J dropped 3; count of bases not matched to a gene: 8. The CDR3 is 15 residues long. The CDR3, as DNA: TGTGCCAGCAGCGGGAGGGCCGGGTTAACAGATACGCAGTATTTT. This translates into CASSGRAGLTDTQYF.

A single count supports this clone. The chain employs TRBV30 and TRBJ2-1; D is ambiguous. Germline V gene data show CDR1 as GTSNPN and CDR2 as SVGIG (reference sequence). This CDR3 spans 12 amino acids. The V and J ends lost 0 bases and 6 bases respectively, with 6 bases between them. The CDR3 spells CAWSVRSNEQFF. The CDR3 DNA follows: TGTGCCTGGAGTGTTCGGAGCAATGAGCAGTTCTTC.

This clone was detected only a few times. The genes are TRBV19 and TRBJ1-4; TRBD1 might be the D (6 bases). CDR3 size: 14 residues. CDR1 LNHDA and CDR2 SQIVND come from the germline V gene (reference sequence). Trimming shortened V by 4 bases and J by 4 bases, and 10 bases separated the two germline ends. CDR3 sequence: CASSTGVGNEKLFF. Here the CDR3 DNA reads TGTGCCAGTAGTACAGGGGTTGGTAATGAAAAACTGTTTTTT.

The CDR3 region is CAWSVLGQNQPQHF. For the CDR3, the DNA is TGTGCCTGGAGTGTTTTGGGACAGAATCAGCCCCAGCATTTT. This chain links TRBV30 with TRBJ1-5; 7 bases are a match to TRBD1. The germline CDR1 and CDR2 sequences are GTSNPN and SVGIG (reference sequence). The V gene end was trimmed by 0 bases and the J gene end by 4 bases; junction bases not matched to a gene: 3. The CDR3 is 14 residues long.